The clone carrying this T cell receptor (beta chain) came up many times. What it binds is unknown. This sample is drawn from a study of beta chain features in type 1 diabetes. Regarding the study as a whole: Significant though moderate, a shortening of TCRB CDR3s appeared in all four CD4+ subsets of Type 1 diabetes patients. VDJ junctions from type 1 diabetes patients carried fewer insertions and larger deletions.

V lost 6 bases and J lost 0, with 18 bases in between. CDR1 and CDR2 from the germline V gene are SEHNR and FQNEAQ (reference sequence). The CDR3 has 17 amino acids. Reverse transcribing all isolated RNA meant expressed TCRB transcripts were sequenced. Sequencing was performed with immunoSEQ multiplex PCR; in TCRdb, only in-frame clones are kept and a portion is missing. The table shows 120,000 or so clones, with about 16% occurring only once. Specimen: central memory CD4+ T cells from blood. This TCR was recovered from a man younger than 45 with type 1 diabetes. J is TRBJ2-1 and V is TRBV7-9, with unresolved D. The CDR3 coding sequence is TGTGCCAGCAGTTTACCCCGGCGTTTGAGCTCCTACAATGAGCAGTTCTTC. It yields the protein CASSLPRRLSSYNEQFF.